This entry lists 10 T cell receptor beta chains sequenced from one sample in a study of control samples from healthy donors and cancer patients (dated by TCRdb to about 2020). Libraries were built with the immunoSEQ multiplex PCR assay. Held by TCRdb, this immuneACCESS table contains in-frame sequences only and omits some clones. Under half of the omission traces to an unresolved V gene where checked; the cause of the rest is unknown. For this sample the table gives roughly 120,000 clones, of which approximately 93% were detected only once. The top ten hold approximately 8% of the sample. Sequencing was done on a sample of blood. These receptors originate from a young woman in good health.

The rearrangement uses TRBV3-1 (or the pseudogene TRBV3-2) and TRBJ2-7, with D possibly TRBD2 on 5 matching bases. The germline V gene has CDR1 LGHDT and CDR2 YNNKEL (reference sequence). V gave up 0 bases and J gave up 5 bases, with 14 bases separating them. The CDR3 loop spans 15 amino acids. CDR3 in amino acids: CASSQDFRTFDEQYF. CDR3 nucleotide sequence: TGTGCCAGCAGCCAAGATTTCAGGACTTTCGACGAGCAGTACTTC.

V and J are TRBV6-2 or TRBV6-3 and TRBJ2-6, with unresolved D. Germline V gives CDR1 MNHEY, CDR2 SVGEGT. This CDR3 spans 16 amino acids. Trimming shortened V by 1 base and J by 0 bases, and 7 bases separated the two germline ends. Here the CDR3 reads CASSYWTNSGANVLTF. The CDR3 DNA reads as TGTGCCAGCAGTTACTGGACCAACTCTGGGGCCAACGTCCTGACTTTC.

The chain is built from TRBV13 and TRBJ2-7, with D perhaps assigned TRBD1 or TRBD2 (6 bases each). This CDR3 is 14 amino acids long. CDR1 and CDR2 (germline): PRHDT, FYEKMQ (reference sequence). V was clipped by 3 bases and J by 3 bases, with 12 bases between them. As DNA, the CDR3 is TGTGCCAGCAGCTTTGAACAGGGAGGCTACGAGCAGTACTTC. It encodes CASSFEQGGYEQYF.

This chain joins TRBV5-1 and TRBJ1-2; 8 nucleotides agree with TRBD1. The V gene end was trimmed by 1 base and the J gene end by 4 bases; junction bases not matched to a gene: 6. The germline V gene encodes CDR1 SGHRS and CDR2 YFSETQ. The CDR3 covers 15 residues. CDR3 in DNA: TGCGCCAGCAGCTTGCCAGGGGGCAGAGGCTATGGCTACACCTTC. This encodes CASSLPGGRGYGYTF.

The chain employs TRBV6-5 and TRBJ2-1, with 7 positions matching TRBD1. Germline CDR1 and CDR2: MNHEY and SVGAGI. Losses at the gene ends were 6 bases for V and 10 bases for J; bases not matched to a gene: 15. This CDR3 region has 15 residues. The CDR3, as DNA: TGTGCCAGCAGCGATCCGGGACAGCCCCACGGGGAGCAGTTCTTC. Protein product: CASSDPGQPHGEQFF.

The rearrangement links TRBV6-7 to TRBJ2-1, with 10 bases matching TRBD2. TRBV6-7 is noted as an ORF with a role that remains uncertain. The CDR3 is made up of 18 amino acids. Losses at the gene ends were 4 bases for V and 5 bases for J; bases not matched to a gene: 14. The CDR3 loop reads CASSSPLNPSGSHNEQFF. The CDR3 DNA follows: TGTGCCAGCAGTTCCCCGTTAAATCCTAGCGGGAGCCACAATGAGCAGTTCTTC.

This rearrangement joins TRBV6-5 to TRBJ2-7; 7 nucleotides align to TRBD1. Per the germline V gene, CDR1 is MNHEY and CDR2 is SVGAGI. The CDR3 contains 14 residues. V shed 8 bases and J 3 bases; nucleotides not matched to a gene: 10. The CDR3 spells CASQDRAEYYEQYF. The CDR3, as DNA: TGTGCCAGCCAAGACAGGGCCGAATACTACGAGCAGTACTTC.

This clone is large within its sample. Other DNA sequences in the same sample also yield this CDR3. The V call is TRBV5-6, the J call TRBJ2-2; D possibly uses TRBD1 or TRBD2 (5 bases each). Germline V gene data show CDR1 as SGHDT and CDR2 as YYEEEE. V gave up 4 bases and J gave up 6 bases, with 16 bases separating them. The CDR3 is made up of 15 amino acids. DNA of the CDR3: TGTGCCAGCAGCGCAACCCCGGGACGTCCCGGGGAGCTGTTTTTT. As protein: CASSATPGRPGELFF.

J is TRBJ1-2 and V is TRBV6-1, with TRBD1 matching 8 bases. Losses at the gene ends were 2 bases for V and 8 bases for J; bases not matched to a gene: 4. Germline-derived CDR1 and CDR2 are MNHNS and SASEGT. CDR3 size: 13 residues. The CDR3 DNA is TGTGCCAGCAGTGAAACAGGGACAGGAGGCTACACCTTC. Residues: CASSETGTGGYTF.

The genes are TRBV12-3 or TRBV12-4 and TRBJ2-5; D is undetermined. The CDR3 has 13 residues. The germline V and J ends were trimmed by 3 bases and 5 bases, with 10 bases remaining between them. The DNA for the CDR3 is TGTGCCAGCAGTTTGGGCCTTGGTGAGACCCAGTACTTC. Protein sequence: CASSLGLGETQYF.